This TCR beta chain was captured by sequencing in a study of T cell responses to AZD1222 COVID-19 vaccine. Study findings and constraints: There were repertoire samples only from the period after the peak T cell response. Spike-specific TCR breadth and depth were elevated following two AZD1222 doses. Females made up more of the donors, who were largely white British, and clonal diversity may have come out too low.

This clone came up a few times. What it recognizes is unknown. Profiled with immunoSEQ multiplex PCR; TCRdb holds only in-frame clones, not every one. Among fewer than 200,000 clones listed, approximately 86% were seen once. V shed 3 bases and J 4 bases; nucleotides not matched to a gene: 3. The CDR3 consists of 14 residues. The germline CDR1 and CDR2 sequences are SGDLS and YYNGEE. Second-dose intervals of approximately 4 or approximately 12 weeks were pooled. This TCR was sampled from an adult who received the AZD1222 COVID-19 vaccine. Source: peripheral blood, taken 28 days after the second AZD1222 dose. The chain links TRBV9 to TRBJ1-4, with 7 bases identical to TRBD1. CDR3 residues: CASSAGDSNEKLFF. The CDR3 bases are TGTGCCAGCAGCGCCGGGGACAGTAATGAAAAACTGTTTTTT. Full variable domain (outside the CDR3, taken from reference TRBV9 and TRBJ1-4): DSGVTQTPKHLITATGQRVTLRCSPRSGDLSVYWYQQSLDQGLQFLIQYYNGEERAKGNILERFSAQQFPDLHSELNLSSLELGDSALYFCASSAGDSNEKLFFGSGTQLSVL.